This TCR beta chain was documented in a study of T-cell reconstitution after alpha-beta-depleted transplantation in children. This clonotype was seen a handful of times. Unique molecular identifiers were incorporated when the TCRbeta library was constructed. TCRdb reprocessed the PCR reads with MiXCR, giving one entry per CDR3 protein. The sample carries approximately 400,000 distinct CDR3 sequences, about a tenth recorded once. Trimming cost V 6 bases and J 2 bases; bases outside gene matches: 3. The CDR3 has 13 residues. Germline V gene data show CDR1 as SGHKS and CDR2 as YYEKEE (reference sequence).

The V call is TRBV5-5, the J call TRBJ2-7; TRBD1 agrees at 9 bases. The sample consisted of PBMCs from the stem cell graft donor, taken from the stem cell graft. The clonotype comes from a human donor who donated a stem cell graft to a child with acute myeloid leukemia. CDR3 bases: TGTGCCAGCACTGGGACAGGGACCTACGAGCAGTACTTC. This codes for CASTGTGTYEQYF.